The 30 T cell receptor beta chains below come from one sample, sequenced in a study of cytomegalovirus exposure and HLA in healthy donors. In the PCR, 60 Vbeta and 13 Jbeta primers were used. The data were produced by immunoSEQ multiplex PCR, yet TCRdb's version contains in-frame clones alone and is incomplete. This table has 200,000 or so clones, 84% appearing once. The specimen sequenced was PBMCs. These receptors were obtained from a boy between 10 and 17 years old in good health and CMV-seronegative.

V and J are TRBV28 and TRBJ1-5; no definite D call. Trimming took off 9 bases at V and 3 bases at J, with 18 bases between the two ends. The CDR3 sequence is 15 residues long. CDR1 and CDR2 from the germline V gene are MDHEN and SYDVKM. CDR3 residues: CASSYRRTSNQPQHF. The CDR3 DNA reads TGTGCCAGTTCTTATCGAAGGACTTCCAATCAGCCCCAGCATTTT.

This rearrangement joins TRBV7-8 to TRBJ2-2, with 7 nucleotides matching TRBD1. J was trimmed by 0 bases and V by 3 bases; bases with no gene match: 4. This CDR3 spans 16 amino acids. Germline-derived CDR1 and CDR2 are SGHVS and FQNEAQ. The CDR3 here is CASSFPGTANTGELFF. CDR3 bases: TGTGCCAGCAGCTTCCCCGGGACAGCGAACACCGGGGAGCTGTTTTTT.

The chain links TRBV6-1 to TRBJ2-1; the match to TRBD1 covers 7 bases. The CDR3 contains 14 residues. V was pared by 4 bases and J by 6 bases, with 6 bases of the junction left unmatched. CDR1 is MNHNS, CDR2 SASEGT, per germline. DNA of the CDR3: TGTGCCAGCAGTGGACAGGGTTTGGGCAATGAGCAGTTCTTC. This sequence encodes CASSGQGLGNEQFF.

V gene TRBV28 combines with J gene TRBJ1-2; a possible D gene is TRBD1 (5 bases). Trimming took 5 bases from V and 4 from J, leaving 11 bases between them. The germline V gene has CDR1 MDHEN and CDR2 SYDVKM. The CDR3 has 13 residues. The CDR3 coding sequence is TGTGCCAGCAGTCCCCAGGGCAGCTATGGCTACACCTTC. Protein sequence: CASSPQGSYGYTF.

This clone was picked up one time. The CDR3 DNA sequence: TGTGCCAGCAGCTTAGAGTTCTTTACTGTGAACACTGAAGCTTTCTTT. This encodes CASSLEFFTVNTEAFF. This chain joins TRBV7-2 and TRBJ1-1; D call uncertain. Germline V gives CDR1 SGHTA, CDR2 FQGNSA. The CDR3 contains 16 residues. The germline V and J ends were trimmed by 1 base and 0 bases, with 12 bases remaining between them.

The CDR3 here is CASSEEHQEVYEQYF. CDR3 DNA: TGTGCCAGCAGTGAAGAGCACCAGGAAGTATACGAGCAGTACTTC. V is TRBV2 and J is TRBJ2-7, with no clear D. Trimming stripped 1 base from V and 4 bases from J, with 14 bases between. This CDR3 is 15 amino acids long. Germline V gene lookup returns CDR1 SNHLY and CDR2 FYNNEI.

The chain is built from TRBV5-1 and TRBJ2-7; D possibly corresponds to TRBD1 (5 bases). Germline V CDR1 and CDR2: SGHRS, YFSETQ. Trimming left V 4 bases short and J 0 bases short, with 14 bases between. The CDR3 totals 15 residues. The CDR3, as DNA: TGCGCCAGCAGCCCTCAGGGAATGAGCTCCTACGAGCAGTACTTC. Translated: CASSPQGMSSYEQYF.

The rearrangement links TRBV10-3 to TRBJ2-1; the D gene is possibly TRBD1 (7 bases). V was shortened by 6 bases and J by 4 bases, with 28 bases between the two germline ends. Germline V gene lookup returns CDR1 ENHRY and CDR2 SYGVKD. This CDR3 comprises 19 residues. Written as DNA, the CDR3 is TGTGCCATCAGCGCCAAACAGGGGCACGCGAGCGGGCCATACAATGAGCAGTTCTTC. This gives the protein CAISAKQGHASGPYNEQFF.

The rearrangement uses TRBV30 and TRBJ2-7, with 10 positions matching TRBD1. V lost 3 bases to trimming and J lost 3 bases; unmatched junction nucleotides: 5. The CDR3 runs 14 residues. Germline V gene lookup returns CDR1 GTSNPN and CDR2 SVGIG (reference sequence). The CDR3 DNA reads as TGTGCCTGGAGCGGGGACAGGGGAAACTACGAGCAGTACTTC. This sequence encodes CAWSGDRGNYEQYF.

This chain links TRBV30 with TRBJ2-7; a possible D gene is TRBD2 (5 bases). Germline CDR1 reads GTSNPN; CDR2 reads SVGIG (reference sequence). Trimming stripped 4 bases from V and 6 bases from J, with 19 bases between. The CDR3 loop spans 14 amino acids. CDR3 sequence (DNA): TGTGCCTGGACCAGGACGCCGCCTCGGGGCGAGCAGTACTTC. It translates to CAWTRTPPRGEQYF.

The gene calls are TRBV19 and TRBJ1-4; perhaps TRBD1 as D (6 bases). CDR3 length: 14 residues. CDR1 LNHDA and CDR2 SQIVND come from the germline V gene (reference sequence). The germline V and J ends were trimmed by 4 bases and 8 bases, with 14 bases remaining between them. The CDR3 DNA reads TGTGCCAGTAGTAGCGGGGGCGGTGGAGAAAAACTGTTTTTT. It encodes CASSSGGGGEKLFF.

V is TRBV5-6 and J is TRBJ2-2; maybe TRBD2 (6 bases). V was shortened by 5 bases and J by 3 bases, with 14 bases between the two germline ends. Per the germline V gene, CDR1 is SGHDT and CDR2 is YYEEEE. The CDR3 consists of 15 residues. In nucleotides, the CDR3 is TGTGCCAGCAGGGCGGGACTCACTTACACCGGGGAGCTGTTTTTT. Translating it yields CASRAGLTYTGELFF.

This chain connects TRBV7-8 to TRBJ2-5, with 12 bases lining up with TRBD2. Unmatched junction bases numbered 3, after V lost 0 bases and J lost 4 bases. The CDR3 spans 16 residues. Looked up from germline, CDR1 is SGHVS and CDR2 is FQNEAQ. The CDR3 nucleotides read TGTGCCAGCAGCTTAGCGCTAGCGGGGGGGAGAGAGACCCAGTACTTC. Translation: CASSLALAGGRETQYF.

The genes are TRBV7-2 and TRBJ2-7; 8 bases align to TRBD2. V dropped 3 bases and J dropped 5; count of bases not matched to a gene: 9. CDR1 and CDR2 (germline): SGHTA, FQGNSA. This CDR3 contains 15 residues. The CDR3 DNA follows: TGTGCCAGCAGCTTTCTCAGCGGGAGTACCGACGAGCAGTACTTC. Translating it yields CASSFLSGSTDEQYF.

This chain joins TRBV9 and TRBJ1-3; possible D gene TRBD1, 5 bases. Germline-derived CDR1 and CDR2 are SGDLS and YYNGEE. This CDR3 has 15 amino acids. Trimming took 4 bases from V and 2 from J, leaving 13 bases between them. The CDR3 region has the DNA TGTGCCAGCAGCAGTCTTACAGGAGCTGGAAACACCATATATTTT. Translation: CASSSLTGAGNTIYF.

The J gene is TRBJ1-2, the V gene TRBV6-5; no definite D call. Trimming stripped 3 bases from V and 4 bases from J, with 9 bases between. The CDR3 has 13 amino acids. Germline CDR1 MNHEY, CDR2 SVGAGI. In DNA, the CDR3 is TGTGCCAGCAGTTATCGAGATTTCTATGGCTACACCTTC. Protein product: CASSYRDFYGYTF.

Only one count was recorded for this clone. This chain connects TRBV7-9 to TRBJ2-1; 9 bases match TRBD2. J lost 10 bases, V lost 8 bases, and 6 bases had no gene match. Germline V CDR1 and CDR2: SEHNR, FQNEAQ (reference sequence). The length of the CDR3 is 12 residues. The CDR3: CASEAGGNEQFF. The CDR3 nucleotides are TGTGCCAGCGAGGCGGGAGGGAACGAGCAGTTCTTC.

This clone was observed a few times. The chain is built from TRBV5-1 and TRBJ2-3; 10 positions agree with TRBD2. The V segment lost 1 base and the J segment 2 bases; nucleotides outside the gene matches: 13. The length of the CDR3 is 19 residues. Germline V CDR1 and CDR2: SGHRS, YFSETQ. The CDR3 nucleotides read TGCGCCAGCAGCTTGTGGCGTAGCGGGGGGAGAAGGGTCACAGATACGCAGTATTTT. Its protein is CASSLWRSGGRRVTDTQYF.

V is TRBV7-8 and J is TRBJ2-3, with D perhaps TRBD2 (5 bases). The CDR3 loop spans 16 amino acids. From germline, CDR1 is SGHVS and CDR2 FQNEAQ. Between the trimmed V and J ends, which lost 4 bases and 0 bases, there was a span of 14 bases. The CDR3 region has the DNA TGTGCCAGCAGCTCTAAGAGGGCTTTTAGCACAGATACGCAGTATTTT. Protein product: CASSSKRAFSTDTQYF.

The rearrangement links TRBV18 to TRBJ1-1; the D is unclear. Trimming removed 3 bases at V and 2 bases at J, with 13 bases between. Germline values: CDR1 KGHSH, CDR2 LQKENI. The CDR3 loop spans 15 amino acids. The DNA of the CDR3 is TGTGCCAGCTCACCCCTGGAGAAGACTAACACTGAAGCTTTCTTT. It codes for CASSPLEKTNTEAFF. Together with reference TRBV18 and TRBJ1-1, the CDR3 gives the full variable domain: NAGVMQNPRHLVRRRGQEARLRCSPMKGHSHVYWYRQLPEEGLKFMVYLQKENIIDESGMPKERFSAEFPKEGPSILRIQQVVRGDSAAYFCASSPLEKTNTEAFFGQGTRLTVV.

The V gene is TRBV30, the J gene TRBJ2-3; D is possibly TRBD2 (6 bases). This CDR3 is built from 16 residues. V was cut by 0 bases and J by 0 bases, with 13 bases left in between. Germline CDR1 reads GTSNPN; CDR2 reads SVGIG (reference sequence). Here the CDR3 DNA reads TGTGCCTGGAGTGTATTCCCCCGGGGGAGCACAGATACGCAGTATTTT. This encodes CAWSVFPRGSTDTQYF.

This chain links TRBV7-3 with TRBJ2-2; 7 bases match TRBD2. The CDR3 is 16 amino acids. V dropped 0 bases and J dropped 4; count of bases not matched to a gene: 5. The germline V gene encodes CDR1 SGHTA and CDR2 FQGTGA. In nucleotides, the CDR3 is TGTGCCAGCAGCTTAACGGGAGGGCCGGTCACCGGGGAGCTGTTTTTT. It translates to CASSLTGGPVTGELFF.

This clone was recorded only once. The chain carries TRBV15 and TRBJ2-2, with D uncertain. Per the germline V gene, CDR1 is LNHNV and CDR2 is YYDKDF (reference sequence). Trimming took 5 bases from V and 6 from J, leaving 19 bases between them. There are 16 residues in the CDR3. For the CDR3, the DNA is TGTGCCACCAGCGCCCGAGGAATTTGGAAGGCCGGGGAGCTGTTTTTT. Translated, it gives CATSARGIWKAGELFF.

The chain combines TRBV28 with TRBJ1-2; tentatively, D is TRBD1 (5 bases). This CDR3 is built from 14 residues. Germline V gives CDR1 MDHEN, CDR2 SYDVKM. Deletions cut 5 bases from V and 6 bases from J, with 16 bases between. The CDR3 here is CASSPRQSLHGYTF. DNA of the CDR3: TGTGCCAGCAGTCCTCGACAGAGCCTCCATGGCTACACCTTC.

V usage is TRBV2 and J usage is TRBJ1-2; D ambiguous. V dropped 5 bases and J dropped 0 bases, with 10 bases sitting between them. The V gene's germline CDR1 is SNHLY and CDR2 FYNNEI. The CDR3 has 14 residues. CDR3 in DNA: TGTGCCAGCAGTCTCCAGGCAACTAACTATGGCTACACCTTC. Amino acids: CASSLQATNYGYTF.

V usage is TRBV6-5 and J usage is TRBJ1-4, with 9 bases lining up with TRBD1. V gave up 11 bases and J gave up 6 bases; unmatched junction bases: 10. Germline CDR1 MNHEY, CDR2 SVGAGI. This CDR3 has 14 residues. The CDR3 region is CAGQDRGVYEKLFF. In DNA, the CDR3 is TGTGCCGGACAGGACAGGGGCGTTTATGAAAAACTGTTTTTT.

This sequence joins TRBV7-9 and TRBJ2-5, with D perhaps TRBD1 (7 bases). V lost 0 bases to trimming and J lost 5 bases, with 13 bases between them. Germline CDR1 is SEHNR and CDR2 is FQNEAQ (reference sequence). The CDR3 loop spans 15 amino acids. The CDR3 nucleotides read TGTGCCAGCAGCTTAGCGGCAGGGGGGAGGGAGACCCAGTACTTC. Residues: CASSLAAGGRETQYF.

J is TRBJ2-1 and V is TRBV30, with D tentatively TRBD2 (6 bases). The germline V gene has CDR1 GTSNPN and CDR2 SVGIG (reference sequence). The CDR3 loop spans 14 amino acids. Between the trimmed V and J ends, which lost 5 bases and 2 bases, there was a span of 13 bases. The chain's CDR3 is CAWALAFPYNEQFF. In DNA form, the CDR3 reads TGTGCCTGGGCACTAGCATTCCCCTACAATGAGCAGTTCTTC.

CDR3 DNA sequence: TGTGCCAGCAGCTTCGTAAACACTGAAGCTTTCTTT. It translates to CASSFVNTEAFF. The J gene is TRBJ1-1, the V gene TRBV7-2, with D hard to call. Germline lookup yields CDR1 SGHTA and CDR2 FQGNSA. V lost 3 bases, J lost 2 bases, and 4 bases lay in between. The CDR3 length is 12 residues.

The DNA for the CDR3 is TGTGCCAGCAGCGCTTTAGCGGGGGGCCACGAGCAGTACTTC. Amino acids: CASSALAGGHEQYF. The V and J genes are TRBV9 and TRBJ2-7, with 10 positions matching TRBD2. The CDR3 runs 14 residues. Per germline, CDR1 SGDLS and CDR2 YYNGEE. Trimming cost V 3 bases and J 5 bases; bases outside gene matches: 5.